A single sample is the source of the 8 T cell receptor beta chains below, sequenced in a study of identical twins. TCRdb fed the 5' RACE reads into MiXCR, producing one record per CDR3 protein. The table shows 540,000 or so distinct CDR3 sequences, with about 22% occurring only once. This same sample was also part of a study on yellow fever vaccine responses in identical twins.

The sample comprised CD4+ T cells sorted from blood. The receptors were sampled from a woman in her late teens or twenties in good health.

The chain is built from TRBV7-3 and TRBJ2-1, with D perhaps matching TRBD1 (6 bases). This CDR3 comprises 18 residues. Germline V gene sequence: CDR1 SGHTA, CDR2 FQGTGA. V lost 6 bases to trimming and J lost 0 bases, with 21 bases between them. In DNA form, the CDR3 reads TGTGCCAGCAGTCCATCTCCGGGACACCTAAGCTCCTACAATGAGCAGTTCTTC. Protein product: CASSPSPGHLSSYNEQFF. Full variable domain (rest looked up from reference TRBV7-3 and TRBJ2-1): GAGVSQTPSNKVTEKGKYVELRCDPISGHTALYWYRQSLGQGPEFLIYFQGTGAADDSGLPNDRFFAVRPEGSVSTLKIQRTERGDSAVYLCASSPSPGHLSSYNEQFFGPGTRLTVL.

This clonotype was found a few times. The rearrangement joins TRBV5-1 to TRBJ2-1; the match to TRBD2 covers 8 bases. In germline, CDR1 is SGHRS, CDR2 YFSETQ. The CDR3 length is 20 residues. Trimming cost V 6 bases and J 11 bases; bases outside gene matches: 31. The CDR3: CASNDPFKTGRAEVHEQQFF. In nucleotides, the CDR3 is TGCGCCAGCAACGACCCCTTTAAAACCGGGAGGGCCGAAGTGCATGAGCAGCAGTTCTTC.

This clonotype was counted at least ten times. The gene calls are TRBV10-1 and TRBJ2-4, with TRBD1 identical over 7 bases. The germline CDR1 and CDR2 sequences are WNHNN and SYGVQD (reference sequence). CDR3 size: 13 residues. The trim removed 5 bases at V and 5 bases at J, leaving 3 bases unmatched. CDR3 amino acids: CASSRDSENIQYF. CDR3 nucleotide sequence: TGCGCCAGCAGTCGGGACAGTGAAAACATTCAGTACTTC.

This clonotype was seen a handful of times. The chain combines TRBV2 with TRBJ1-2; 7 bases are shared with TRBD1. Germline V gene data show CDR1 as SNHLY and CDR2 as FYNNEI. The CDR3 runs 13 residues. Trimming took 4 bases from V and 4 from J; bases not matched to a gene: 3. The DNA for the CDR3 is TGTGCCAGCAGTGCTAAGGGGGCCTATGGCTACACCTTC. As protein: CASSAKGAYGYTF.

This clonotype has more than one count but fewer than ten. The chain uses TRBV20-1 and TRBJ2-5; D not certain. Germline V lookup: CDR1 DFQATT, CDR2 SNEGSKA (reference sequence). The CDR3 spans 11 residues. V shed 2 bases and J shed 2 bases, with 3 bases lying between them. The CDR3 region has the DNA TGCAGTGCTAGACATCAAGAGACCCAGTACTTC. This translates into CSARHQETQYF.

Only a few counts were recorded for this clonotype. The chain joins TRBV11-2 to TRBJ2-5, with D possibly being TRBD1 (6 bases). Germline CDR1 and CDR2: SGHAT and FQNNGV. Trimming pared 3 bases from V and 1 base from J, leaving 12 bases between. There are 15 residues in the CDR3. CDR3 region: CASSLRTAPQETQYF. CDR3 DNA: TGTGCCAGCAGCTTGAGGACAGCCCCCCAAGAGACCCAGTACTTC. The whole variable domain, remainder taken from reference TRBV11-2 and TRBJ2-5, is EAGVAQSPRYKIIEKRQSVAFWCNPISGHATLYWYQQILGQGPKLLIQFQNNGVVDDSQLPKDRFSAERLKGVDSTLKIQPAKLEDSAVYLCASSLRTAPQETQYFGPGTRLLVL.

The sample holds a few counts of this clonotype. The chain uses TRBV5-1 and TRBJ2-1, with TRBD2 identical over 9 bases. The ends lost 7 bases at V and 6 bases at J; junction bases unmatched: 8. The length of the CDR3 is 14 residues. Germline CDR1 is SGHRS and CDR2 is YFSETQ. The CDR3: CASCGGLAFNEQFF. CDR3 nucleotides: TGCGCCAGCTGCGGCGGACTAGCGTTCAATGAGCAGTTCTTC.

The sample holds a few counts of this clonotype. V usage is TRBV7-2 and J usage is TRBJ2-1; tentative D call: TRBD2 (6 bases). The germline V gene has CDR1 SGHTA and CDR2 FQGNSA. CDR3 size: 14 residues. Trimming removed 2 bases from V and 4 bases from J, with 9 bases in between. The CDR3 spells CASSLSSAYNEQFF. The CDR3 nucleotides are TGTGCCAGCAGCTTATCTAGCGCATACAATGAGCAGTTCTTC.